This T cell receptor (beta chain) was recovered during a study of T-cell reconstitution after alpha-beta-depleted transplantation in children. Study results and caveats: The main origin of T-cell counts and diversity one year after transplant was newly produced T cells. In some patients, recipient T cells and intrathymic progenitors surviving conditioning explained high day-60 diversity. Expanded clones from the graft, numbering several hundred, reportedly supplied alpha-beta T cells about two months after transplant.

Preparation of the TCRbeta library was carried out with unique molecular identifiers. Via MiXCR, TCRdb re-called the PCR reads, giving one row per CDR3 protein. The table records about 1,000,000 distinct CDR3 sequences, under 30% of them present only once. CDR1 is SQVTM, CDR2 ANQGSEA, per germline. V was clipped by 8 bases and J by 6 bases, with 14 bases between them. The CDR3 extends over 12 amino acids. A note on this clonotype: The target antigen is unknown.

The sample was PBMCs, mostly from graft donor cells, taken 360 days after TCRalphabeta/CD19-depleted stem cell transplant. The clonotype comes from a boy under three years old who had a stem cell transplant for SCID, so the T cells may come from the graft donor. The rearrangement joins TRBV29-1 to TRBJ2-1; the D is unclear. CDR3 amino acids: CSSLTDSNEQFF. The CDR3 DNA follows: TGCAGCTCTTTGACGGATTCCAATGAGCAGTTCTTC.